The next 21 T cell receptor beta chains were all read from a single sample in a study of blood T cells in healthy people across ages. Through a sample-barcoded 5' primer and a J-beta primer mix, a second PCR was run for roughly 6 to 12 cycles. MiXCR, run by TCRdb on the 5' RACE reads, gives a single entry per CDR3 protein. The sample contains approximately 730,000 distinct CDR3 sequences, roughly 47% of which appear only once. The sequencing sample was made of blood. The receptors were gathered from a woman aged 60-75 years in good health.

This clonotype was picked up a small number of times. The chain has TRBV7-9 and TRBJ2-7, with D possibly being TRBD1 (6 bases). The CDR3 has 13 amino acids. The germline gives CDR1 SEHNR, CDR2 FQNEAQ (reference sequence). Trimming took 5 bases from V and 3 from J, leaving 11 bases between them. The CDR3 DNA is TGTGCCAGCAGCCCGGGACACGACTACGAGCAGTACTTC. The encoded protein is CASSPGHDYEQYF.

In nucleotides, the CDR3 is TGTGCCAGCAGTTACAGCCATAAGCAGTACTTC. Translated, it gives CASSYSHKQYF. This chain connects TRBV27 to TRBJ2-7; no clear D. Germline assignment: CDR1 MNHEY and CDR2 SMNVEV (reference sequence). The V end lost 4 bases, the J end lost 8 bases, and 9 bases lay between the germline ends. The length of the CDR3 is 11 residues.

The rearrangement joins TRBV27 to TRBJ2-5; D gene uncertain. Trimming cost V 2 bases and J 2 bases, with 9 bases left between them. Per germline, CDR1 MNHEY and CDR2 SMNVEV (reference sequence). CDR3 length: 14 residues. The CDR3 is CASSLRIGQETQYF. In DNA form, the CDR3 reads TGTGCCAGCAGTTTACGAATAGGGCAAGAGACCCAGTACTTC.

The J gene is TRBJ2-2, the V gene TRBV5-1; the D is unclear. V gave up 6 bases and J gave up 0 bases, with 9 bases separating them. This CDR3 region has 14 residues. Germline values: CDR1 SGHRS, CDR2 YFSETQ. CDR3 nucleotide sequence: TGCGCCAGCAACCCAGGCCCGAACACCGGGGAGCTGTTTTTT. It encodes CASNPGPNTGELFF.

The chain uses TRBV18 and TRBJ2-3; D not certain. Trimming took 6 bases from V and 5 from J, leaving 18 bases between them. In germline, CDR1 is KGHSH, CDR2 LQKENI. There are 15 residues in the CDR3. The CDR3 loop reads CASSWSAGPEDTQYF. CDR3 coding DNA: TGTGCCAGCTCCTGGAGTGCCGGTCCCGAAGATACGCAGTATTTT.

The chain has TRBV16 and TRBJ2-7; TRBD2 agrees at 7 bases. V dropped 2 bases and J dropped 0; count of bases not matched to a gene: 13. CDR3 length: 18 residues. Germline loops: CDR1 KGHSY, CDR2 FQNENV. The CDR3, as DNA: TGTGCCAGCAGCCAACGCGGGGGTGGGAGCAGGAGCTCCTACGAGCAGTACTTC. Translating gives CASSQRGGGSRSSYEQYF.

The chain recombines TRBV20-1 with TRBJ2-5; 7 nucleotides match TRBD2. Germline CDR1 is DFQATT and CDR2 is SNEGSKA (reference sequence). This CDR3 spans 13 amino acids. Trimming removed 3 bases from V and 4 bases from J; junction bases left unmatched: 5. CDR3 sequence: CSARGRDGETQYF. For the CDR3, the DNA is TGCAGTGCTAGGGGGAGGGACGGAGAGACCCAGTACTTC.

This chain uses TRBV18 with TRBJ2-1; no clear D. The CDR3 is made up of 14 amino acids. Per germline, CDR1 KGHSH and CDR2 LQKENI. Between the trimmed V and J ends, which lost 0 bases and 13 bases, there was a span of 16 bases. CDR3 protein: CASSPPVNPYPQFF. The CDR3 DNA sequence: TGTGCCAGCTCACCACCGGTGAATCCCTACCCACAGTTCTTC.

The CDR3, as DNA: TGTGCCAGCAGCCCTCCGAGACAGGGGTACAATGAGCAGTTCTTC. Its protein product is CASSPPRQGYNEQFF. This sequence joins TRBV3-1 and TRBJ2-1; 8 bases map to TRBD1. J was trimmed by 4 bases and V by 4 bases; bases with no gene match: 6. This CDR3 is built from 15 residues. Germline V gene sequence: CDR1 LGHDT, CDR2 YNNKEL (reference sequence).

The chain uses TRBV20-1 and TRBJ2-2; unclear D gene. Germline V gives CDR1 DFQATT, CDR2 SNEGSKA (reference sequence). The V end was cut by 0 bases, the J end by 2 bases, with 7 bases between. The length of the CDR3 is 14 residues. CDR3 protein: CSAREIVNTGELFF. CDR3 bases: TGCAGTGCTAGAGAGATAGTCAACACCGGGGAGCTGTTTTTT.

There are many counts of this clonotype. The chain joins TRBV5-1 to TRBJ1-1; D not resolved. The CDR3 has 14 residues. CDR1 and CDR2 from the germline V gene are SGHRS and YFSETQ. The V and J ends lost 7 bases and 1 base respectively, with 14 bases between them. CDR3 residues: CASGSEWGNTEAFF. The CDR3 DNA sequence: TGCGCCAGCGGTTCCGAGTGGGGGAACACTGAAGCTTTCTTT. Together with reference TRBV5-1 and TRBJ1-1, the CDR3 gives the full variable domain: KAGVTQTPRYLIKTRGQQVTLSCSPISGHRSVSWYQQTPGQGLQFLFEYFSETQRNKGNFPGRFSGRQFSNSRSEMNVSTLELGDSALYLCASGSEWGNTEAFFGQGTRLTVV.

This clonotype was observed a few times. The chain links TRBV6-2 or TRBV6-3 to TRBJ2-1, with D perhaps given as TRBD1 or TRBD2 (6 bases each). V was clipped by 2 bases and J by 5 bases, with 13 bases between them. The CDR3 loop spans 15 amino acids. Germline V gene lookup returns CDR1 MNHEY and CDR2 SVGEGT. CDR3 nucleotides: TGTGCCAGCAGTTACATCCCGGGGGCCGACAATGAGCAGTTCTTC. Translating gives CASSYIPGADNEQFF.

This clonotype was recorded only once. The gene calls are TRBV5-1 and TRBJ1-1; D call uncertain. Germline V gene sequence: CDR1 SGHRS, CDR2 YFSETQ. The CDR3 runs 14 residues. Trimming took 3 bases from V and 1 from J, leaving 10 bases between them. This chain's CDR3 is CASSSLDGNTEAFF. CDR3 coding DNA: TGCGCCAGCAGCTCCCTAGATGGGAACACTGAAGCTTTCTTT.

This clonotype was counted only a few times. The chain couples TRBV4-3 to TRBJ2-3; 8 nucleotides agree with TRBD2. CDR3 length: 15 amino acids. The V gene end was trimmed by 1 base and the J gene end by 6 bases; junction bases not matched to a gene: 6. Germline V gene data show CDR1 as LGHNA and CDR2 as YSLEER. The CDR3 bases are TGCGCCAGCAGCCAAGGAGCGGGAGTGGGGGATACGCAGTATTTT. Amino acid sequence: CASSQGAGVGDTQYF.

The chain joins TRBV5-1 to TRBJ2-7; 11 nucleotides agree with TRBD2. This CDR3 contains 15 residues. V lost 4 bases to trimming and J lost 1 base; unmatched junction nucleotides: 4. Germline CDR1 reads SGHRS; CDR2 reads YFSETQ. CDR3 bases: TGCGCCAGCAGCGTACTAGCGGGGGAGTCCTACGAGCAGTACTTC. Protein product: CASSVLAGESYEQYF.

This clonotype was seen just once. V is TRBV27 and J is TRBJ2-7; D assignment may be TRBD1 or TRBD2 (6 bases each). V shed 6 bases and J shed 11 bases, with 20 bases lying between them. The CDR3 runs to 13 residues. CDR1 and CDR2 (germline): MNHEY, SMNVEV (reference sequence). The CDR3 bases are TGTGCCAGCAGCCAAAGGGGGGCAGAGGGGGAGTACTTC. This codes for CASSQRGAEGEYF.

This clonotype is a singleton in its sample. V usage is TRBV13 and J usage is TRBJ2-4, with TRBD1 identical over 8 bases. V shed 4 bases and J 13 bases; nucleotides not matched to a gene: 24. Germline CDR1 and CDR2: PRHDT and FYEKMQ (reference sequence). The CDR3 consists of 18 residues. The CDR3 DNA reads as TGTGCCAGCAGCTCCTTAACCGGGACAGGAGCATTATACAATGAGCAGTACTTC. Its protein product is CASSSLTGTGALYNEQYF.

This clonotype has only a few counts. The CDR3 is CASSFERPRDTEAFF. CDR3 coding DNA: TGTGCCAGCAGTTTTGAGAGACCTAGGGACACTGAAGCTTTCTTT. This chain uses TRBV12-3 or TRBV12-4 with TRBJ1-1, with unresolved D. Trimming stripped 3 bases from V and 3 bases from J, with 14 bases between. The CDR3 is 15 amino acids.

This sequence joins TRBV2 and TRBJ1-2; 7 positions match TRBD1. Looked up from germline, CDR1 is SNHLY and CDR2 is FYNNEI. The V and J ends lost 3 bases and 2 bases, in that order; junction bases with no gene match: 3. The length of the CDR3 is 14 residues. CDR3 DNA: TGTGCCAGCAGTGACCAACAGGGGAACTATGGCTACACCTTC. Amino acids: CASSDQQGNYGYTF.

CDR3 nucleotides: TGTGCCAGCAGCCCGAAGACAGGGGTAGGAGAGCAGTTCTTC. It translates to CASSPKTGVGEQFF. The genes are TRBV7-9 and TRBJ2-1; 8 nucleotides align to TRBD1. This CDR3 comprises 14 residues. With V trimmed by 5 bases and J by 10 bases, 10 bases remained unmatched. Germline CDR1 SEHNR, CDR2 FQNEAQ (reference sequence).

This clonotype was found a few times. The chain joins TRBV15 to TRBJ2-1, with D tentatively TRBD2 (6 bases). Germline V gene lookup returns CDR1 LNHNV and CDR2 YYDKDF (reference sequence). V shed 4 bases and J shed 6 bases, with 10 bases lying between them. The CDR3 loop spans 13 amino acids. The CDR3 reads CATSTGSGNEQFF. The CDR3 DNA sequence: TGTGCCACCAGCACCGGGAGTGGCAATGAGCAGTTCTTC.